The 28 T cell receptor beta chains below come from one sample, sequenced in a study of OX40 agonist ivuxolimab in advanced cancers. Clones were sequenced by immunoSEQ multiplex PCR, and TCRdb holds only the in-frame ones, with some missing. The sample shows about 100,000 clones, approximately 90% of them seen only once. The sequencing here drew on CD4+ or CD8+ T cells sorted from blood, taken in a trial of the OX40 agonist ivuxolimab. The receptors come from an adult with an advanced solid tumor such as melanoma, head and neck, liver or kidney cancer.

This chain links TRBV28 with TRBJ2-7; tentatively, D is TRBD1 (6 bases). Trimming left V 3 bases short and J 2 bases short, with 20 bases between. Per the germline V gene, CDR1 is MDHEN and CDR2 is SYDVKM. The CDR3 has 17 amino acids. In DNA, the CDR3 is TGTGCCAGCAGTTTTGAGGGGGTAACAACACAAACCTACGAGCAGTACTTC. Translation gives CASSFEGVTTQTYEQYF. The full variable domain, completed using reference TRBV28 and TRBJ2-7, is DVKVTQSSRYLVKRTGEKVFLECVQDMDHENMFWYRQDPGLGLRLIYFSYDVKMKEKGDIPEGYSVSREKKERFSLILESASTNQTSMYLCASSFEGVTTQTYEQYFGPGTRLTVT.

This clone was seen just once. This chain links TRBV5-6 with TRBJ2-1; D is ambiguous. The CDR3 totals 11 residues. Looked up from germline, CDR1 is SGHDT and CDR2 is YYEEEE. The V end was cut by 6 bases, the J end by 4 bases, with 5 bases between. The CDR3 DNA follows: TGTGCCAGCACCCAGTACAATGAGCAGTTCTTC. It specifies CASTQYNEQFF.

The CDR3 DNA is TGTGCTAGTGGTTTGGTAGCGCAGGGTCGAGAAAAACTGTTTTTT. Translated: CASGLVAQGREKLFF. The chain is built from TRBV12-5 and TRBJ1-4, with D possibly TRBD1 on 5 matching bases. CDR3 length: 15 amino acids. CDR1 is LGHNT, CDR2 FRNRAP, per germline. With 0 bases removed from V and 8 bases from J, the gap between germline ends came to 13 bases.

This chain links TRBV14 with TRBJ2-4, with unresolved D. Germline CDR1 reads SGHDN; CDR2 reads FVKESK. The CDR3 length is 13 residues. V lost 4 bases and J 0 bases, leaving 4 bases between the germline ends. CDR3 loop: CASSRVAKNIQYF. In nucleotides, the CDR3 is TGTGCCAGCAGCCGGGTAGCCAAAAACATTCAGTACTTC.

The V and J genes are TRBV19 and TRBJ2-1, with a tentative D call TRBD2 (6 bases). V shed 3 bases and J shed 5 bases, with 23 bases lying between them. The CDR3 covers 18 residues. CDR1 is LNHDA, CDR2 SQIVND, per germline (reference sequence). The CDR3 spells CASSILVGWDSGHNEQFF. CDR3 sequence (DNA): TGTGCCAGTAGTATCCTAGTGGGGTGGGACTCCGGGCACAATGAGCAGTTCTTC.

The rearrangement joins TRBV5-6 to TRBJ2-5; no clear D gene. The CDR3 runs to 12 residues. The germline V gene encodes CDR1 SGHDT and CDR2 YYEEEE. The V gene lost 0 bases and the J gene lost 3 bases, with 3 bases spanning the gap. The CDR3 loop is CASSLGKETQYF. The CDR3 coding sequence is TGTGCCAGCAGCTTGGGAAAAGAGACCCAGTACTTC.

The chain links TRBV9 to TRBJ2-7; no reliable D call. The CDR3 is 14 amino acids. The germline CDR1 and CDR2 sequences are SGDLS and YYNGEE. Trimming took off 6 bases at V and 0 bases at J, with 13 bases between the two ends. The CDR3: CASTTDPSSYEQYF. The CDR3 region has the DNA TGTGCCAGCACCACCGACCCCAGCTCCTACGAGCAGTACTTC. The variable domain in full, with the rest retrieved from reference TRBV9 and TRBJ2-7, is DSGVTQTPKHLITATGQRVTLRCSPRSGDLSVYWYQQSLDQGLQFLIQYYNGEERAKGNILERFSAQQFPDLHSELNLSSLELGDSALYFCASTTDPSSYEQYFGPGTRLTVT.

The genes are TRBV7-2 and TRBJ2-1; D gene unclear. The CDR3 extends over 11 amino acids. CDR1 is SGHTA and CDR2 is FQGNSA in the germline V gene. Between the trimmed V and J ends, which lost 6 bases and 4 bases, there was a span of 4 bases. As DNA, the CDR3 is TGTGCCAGCAGGGGGTACAATGAGCAGTTCTTC. Its translation is CASRGYNEQFF.

Comments on this clone: The junction does not match germline at one end; this may be a read error. This chain uses TRBV4-2 with TRBJ2-7; 13 bases are a match to TRBD2. Germline CDR1 reads LGHNA; CDR2 reads YNFKEQ. The CDR3 spans 14 residues. CDR3 sequence reads: CASSQDRTSGSMNF. Here the CDR3 DNA reads TGTGCCAGCAGCCAGGACAGGACTAGCGGGAGCATGAACTTC.

This chain links TRBV5-1 with TRBJ1-1; tentative D call: TRBD1 (6 bases). Trimming took 4 bases from V and 3 from J, leaving 10 bases between them. Germline V gene lookup returns CDR1 SGHRS and CDR2 YFSETQ. This CDR3 has 13 amino acids. The CDR3 region has the DNA TGCGCCAGCAGCAAGGGGGATGACACTGAAGCTTTCTTT. It encodes CASSKGDDTEAFF.

The V and J genes are TRBV5-1 and TRBJ2-3, with a weak D call TRBD1 (6 bases). V dropped 4 bases and J dropped 0 bases, with 15 bases sitting between them. This CDR3 comprises 16 residues. CDR1 and CDR2 from the germline V gene are SGHRS and YFSETQ. The CDR3 spells CASSRAPGHSTDTQYF. The CDR3, as DNA: TGCGCCAGCAGCCGGGCTCCGGGACACAGCACAGATACGCAGTATTTT.

The rearrangement links TRBV6-1 to TRBJ2-2; 7 nucleotides line up with TRBD1. Germline V gene lookup returns CDR1 MNHNS and CDR2 SASEGT. The length of the CDR3 is 14 residues. V shed 8 bases and J 3 bases; nucleotides not matched to a gene: 6. CDR3 DNA: TGTGCCAGCCCGGGACAGACCTACACCGGGGAGCTGTTTTTT. This translates into CASPGQTYTGELFF.

The chain recombines TRBV5-1 with TRBJ2-7; 11 bases match TRBD1. CDR3 length: 14 amino acids. The germline CDR1 and CDR2 sequences are SGHRS and YFSETQ. Germline trimming cut 5 bases from V and 4 bases from J; bases unmatched to any gene: 5. CDR3: CASSTGTGGYEQYF. The CDR3 DNA reads as TGCGCCAGCAGTACCGGGACAGGGGGTTACGAGCAGTACTTC.

The chain employs TRBV5-1 and TRBJ2-1; 10 bases match TRBD2. The germline V gene encodes CDR1 SGHRS and CDR2 YFSETQ. J gave up 5 bases and V 4 bases, and 9 bases lay outside the gene matches. The CDR3 consists of 16 residues. CDR3 region: CASSATIAGGDNEQFF. The CDR3 nucleotides read TGCGCCAGCAGCGCAACAATAGCGGGAGGAGACAATGAGCAGTTCTTC.

V and J are TRBV10-3 and TRBJ1-2; D possibly corresponds to TRBD1 (5 bases). V was pared by 4 bases and J by 6 bases, with 18 bases between. Germline V gene data show CDR1 as ENHRY and CDR2 as SYGVKD. The CDR3 length is 15 residues. The CDR3 region has the DNA TGTGCCATCAGTGGAATTGGACACCGGGGGGATGGCTACACCTTC. Amino acids: CAISGIGHRGDGYTF.

The genes are TRBV9 and TRBJ2-5, with D tentatively TRBD1 (6 bases). Germline CDR1 SGDLS, CDR2 YYNGEE. V gave up 1 base and J gave up 5 bases, with 15 bases separating them. CDR3 length: 15 residues. Here the CDR3 DNA reads TGTGCCAGCAGCGTACTCCAGGGGTTATCGGAGACCCAGTACTTC. Translating it yields CASSVLQGLSETQYF.

This clone has only one observation. This chain links TRBV7-2 with TRBJ1-4; a possible D gene is TRBD1 (5 bases). Germline V CDR1 and CDR2: SGHTA, FQGNSA. The CDR3 totals 13 residues. The V end lost 3 bases, the J end lost 6 bases, and 8 bases lay between the germline ends. This CDR3 is CASSLSGYEKLFF. CDR3 nucleotides: TGTGCCAGCAGCTTGTCAGGGTATGAAAAACTGTTTTTT.

The J gene is TRBJ2-1, the V gene TRBV5-4, with D tentatively TRBD1 or TRBD2 (5 bases each). The germline V gene encodes CDR1 SGHNT and CDR2 YYREEE (reference sequence). V was shortened by 5 bases and J by 0 bases, with 18 bases between the two germline ends. The CDR3 runs 17 residues. The CDR3 spells CASSPSGRGSSYNEQFF. The CDR3 DNA reads as TGTGCCAGCAGTCCCTCGGGACGCGGAAGCTCCTACAATGAGCAGTTCTTC.

The chain couples TRBV7-6 to TRBJ2-1, with D possibly matching TRBD2 (5 bases). The CDR3 is made up of 16 amino acids. CDR1 is SGHVS and CDR2 is FNYEAQ in the germline V gene. The V end lost 4 bases, the J end lost 5 bases, and 18 bases lay between the germline ends. The CDR3 reads CASSSGPRAANNEQFF. Written as DNA, the CDR3 is TGTGCCAGCAGCTCCGGCCCGCGAGCGGCCAACAATGAGCAGTTCTTC.

On this clone: Other DNA sequences from this sample encode an identical CDR3 as well. This rearrangement joins TRBV20-1 to TRBJ2-1; tentatively, D is TRBD1 (5 bases). This CDR3 spans 10 amino acids. The germline V gene encodes CDR1 DFQATT and CDR2 SNEGSKA (reference sequence). Trimming took 5 bases from V and 7 from J, leaving 6 bases between them. CDR3 bases: TGCAGTGCTGCAGGGAATGAGCAGTTCTTC. Translation gives CSAAGNEQFF.

The chain uses TRBV18 and TRBJ1-3; 7 bases map to TRBD1. Looked up from germline, CDR1 is KGHSH and CDR2 is LQKENI. The CDR3 runs 15 residues. J gave up 4 bases and V 4 bases, and 7 bases lay outside the gene matches. CDR3 sequence reads: CASSRDSLHGNTIYF. The CDR3 bases are TGTGCCAGCTCACGGGACAGCCTTCACGGAAACACCATATATTTT. Using reference TRBV18 and TRBJ1-3 for the parts outside the CDR3, the full variable domain is NAGVMQNPRHLVRRRGQEARLRCSPMKGHSHVYWYRQLPEEGLKFMVYLQKENIIDESGMPKERFSAEFPKEGPSILRIQQVVRGDSAAYFCASSRDSLHGNTIYFGEGSWLTVV.

The V call is TRBV18, the J call TRBJ2-1; D unclear. This CDR3 comprises 15 residues. Trimming took off 3 bases at V and 6 bases at J, with 15 bases between the two ends. Per germline, CDR1 KGHSH and CDR2 LQKENI. CDR3 sequence: CASSPSLELANEQFF. Here the CDR3 DNA reads TGTGCCAGCTCACCTTCGTTGGAATTAGCCAATGAGCAGTTCTTC.

The chain joins TRBV7-2 to TRBJ2-6; maybe TRBD1 (5 bases). V lost 4 bases to trimming and J lost 4 bases, with 17 bases between them. This CDR3 is 17 amino acids long. Germline V gene data show CDR1 as SGHTA and CDR2 as FQGNSA. The CDR3, as DNA: TGTGCCAGCAGCTCAATCGGAGCAGGGCAGGGGGCCAACGTCCTGACTTTC. It specifies CASSSIGAGQGANVLTF.

The J gene is TRBJ2-5, the V gene TRBV2, with D possibly TRBD1 on 6 matching bases. V lost 11 bases and J lost 1, with 11 bases in between. CDR3 size: 12 residues. The germline V gene encodes CDR1 SNHLY and CDR2 FYNNEI. As DNA, the CDR3 is TGTGCCGGAGGACAGATCCAAGAGACCCAGTACTTC. This encodes CAGGQIQETQYF.

The CDR3 reads CASSLRMNTEAFF. In DNA form, the CDR3 reads TGTGCCAGCAGCTTAAGGATGAACACTGAAGCTTTCTTT. This sequence joins TRBV7-2 and TRBJ1-1; D is undetermined. Trimming took off 2 bases at V and 0 bases at J, with 4 bases between the two ends. Germline V gives CDR1 SGHTA, CDR2 FQGNSA. CDR3 length: 13 residues.

This chain connects TRBV18 to TRBJ2-7; perhaps TRBD1 as D (5 bases). This CDR3 region has 15 residues. CDR1 is KGHSH, CDR2 LQKENI, per germline. Between the trimmed V and J ends, which lost 2 bases and 3 bases, there was a span of 14 bases. The CDR3 spells CASSPTGPPVYEQYF. The CDR3 DNA is TGTGCCAGCTCACCAACAGGCCCTCCGGTCTACGAGCAGTACTTC.

This clone appeared once. The J gene is TRBJ2-1, the V gene TRBV13; 11 nucleotides match TRBD2. CDR1 is PRHDT and CDR2 is FYEKMQ in the germline V gene (reference sequence). Losses at the gene ends were 5 bases for V and 6 bases for J; bases not matched to a gene: 6. CDR3 length equals 15 residues. For the CDR3, the DNA is TGTGCCAGCAGCCCGGGACTAGCGGAACTCAATGAGCAGTTCTTC. Residues: CASSPGLAELNEQFF.

V gene TRBV5-6 combines with J gene TRBJ2-1, with TRBD1 matching 9 bases. With V trimmed by 0 bases and J by 5 bases, 6 bases remained unmatched. This CDR3 contains 16 residues. Germline lookup yields CDR1 SGHDT and CDR2 YYEEEE. In DNA, the CDR3 is TGTGCCAGCAGCTTGGCTGGGACAGGGCTCGACAATGAGCAGTTCTTC. Its translation is CASSLAGTGLDNEQFF.